A single T cell receptor (beta chain) is shown here with its context. This specimen includes other DNA sequences encoding the same CDR3. This sample is drawn from a study of shared clonotypes between healthy human individuals. Germline values: CDR1 SGHRS, CDR2 YFSETQ. The CDR3 sequence is 15 residues long. After removal of 0 bases from V and 0 bases from J, the junction contained 2 bases not matched to a gene. Generated by immunoSEQ multiplex PCR, the TCRdb table keeps only in-frame clones and is missing some. Among about 2 million clones, 95% were seen once, and the ten largest hold under 0.15%. The chain couples TRBV5-1 to TRBJ2-7; 8 nucleotides align to TRBD2. The material sequenced was naive CD4+ T cells sorted from blood. Described subset: CD45RA+ positively selected. This receptor was obtained from a man aged 18 to 30 in good health. The CDR3 DNA follows: TGCGCCAGCAGCTTGGGCAGCGGGAGCTCCTACGAGCAGTACTTC. This sequence encodes CASSLGSGSSYEQYF.